Listed here are 2 T cell receptor beta chains from one sample, sequenced in a study of post-analysis software for immune sequencing data (dated by TCRdb to the mid-2010s). The antigens these receptors bind are not known. Results the study describes overall, beyond this receptor: Patients showed significantly higher frequencies than controls for several TRBV segments, among them TRBV5-6, TRBV5-1 and TRBV20-1.

Library preparation used PCR. The listed sequencing device is Illumina HiSeq 2500. Unique molecular identifiers were incorporated into TCR beta cDNA libraries to reduce PCR and sequencing biases. TCRdb's own reprocessing of the public reads used fastp at Q25 and MiXCR and kept productive beta chains. Rows are unified per CDR3 protein, each entry keeping the most common DNA and genes. Present in this sample are about 460,000 distinct CDR3 sequences, roughly 45% of which were seen just once. About 12% of the sample is taken by the ten largest. Sequencing was performed on blood. The receptors originated from a girl between 5 and 17 years old with multiple sclerosis.

This clonotype was counted once. One junction end disagrees with the germline gene, perhaps due to a read error. The chain couples TRBV6-1 to TRBJ2-1, with D perhaps given as TRBD1 or TRBD2 (5 bases each). This CDR3 is 16 amino acids long. Germline V gene data show CDR1 as MNHNS and CDR2 as SASEGT. The CDR3 sequence is CVSSERGTGDYNEQFF. The CDR3 DNA sequence: TGTGTCAGCAGTGAACGAGGGACCGGGGACTACAATGAGCAGTTCTTC.

This chain uses TRBV7-2 with TRBJ2-7, with TRBD2 matching over 9 bases. The CDR3 is 14 residues long. V shed 5 bases and J 5 bases; nucleotides not matched to a gene: 7. Germline lookup yields CDR1 SGHTA and CDR2 FQGNSA. The DNA of the CDR3 is TGTGCCAGCAGCCCTAGCGGGATTGGCGACGAGCAGTACTTC. Translating it yields CASSPSGIGDEQYF.